These 30 T cell receptor beta chains came from one sample sequenced in a study of T cell responses to AZD1222 COVID-19 vaccine. Clones were sequenced by immunoSEQ multiplex PCR, and TCRdb holds only the in-frame ones, with some missing. Of roughly 120,000 clones in the sample, roughly 87% were seen once. Specimen: peripheral blood, collected 28 days after the second AZD1222 dose. All receptors derive from an adult who received the AZD1222 COVID-19 vaccine.

The sample holds one count of this clone. This chain connects TRBV7-6 to TRBJ1-3, with 9 bases aligning to TRBD1. Germline loops: CDR1 SGHVS, CDR2 FNYEAQ. The CDR3 is 16 residues long. The trim removed 3 bases at V and 7 bases at J, leaving 10 bases unmatched. CDR3: CASSLGTGRLGNTIYF. As DNA, the CDR3 is TGTGCCAGCAGCTTGGGGACAGGGAGGTTGGGGAACACCATATATTTT.

The chain has TRBV18 and TRBJ1-5; D not certain. Germline V gene lookup returns CDR1 KGHSH and CDR2 LQKENI. V lost 3 bases and J lost 0, with 9 bases in between. The CDR3 is 15 residues long. The CDR3 bases are TGTGCCAGCTCACCCGGGAGGCTTAGCAATCAGCCCCAGCATTTT. Protein: CASSPGRLSNQPQHF.

The chain is built from TRBV29-1 and TRBJ1-1; the D gene is possibly TRBD1 (6 bases). Germline CDR1 reads SQVTM; CDR2 reads ANQGSEA. The CDR3 runs 12 residues. V lost 4 bases, J lost 3 bases, and 9 bases lay in between. The chain's CDR3 is CSVGNRDTEAFF. The CDR3 bases are TGCAGCGTTGGGAACAGGGACACTGAAGCTTTCTTT.

This clone has more than one count but fewer than ten. The rearrangement uses TRBV4-2 and TRBJ1-6; D is ambiguous. The CDR3 has 12 residues. Trimming took off 0 bases at V and 14 bases at J, with 8 bases between the two ends. Germline V gives CDR1 LGHNA, CDR2 YNFKEQ. The CDR3, as DNA: TGTGCCAGCAGCCAAGAGGCTCGGACCCTCCACTTT. This translates into CASSQEARTLHF.

This chain connects TRBV5-1 to TRBJ2-1, with 11 bases matching TRBD2. J lost 5 bases, V lost 1 base, and 5 bases had no gene match. The CDR3 has 16 residues. Germline CDR1 and CDR2: SGHRS and YFSETQ. The CDR3 DNA reads TGCGCCAGCAGCTTGCGTCCTAGCGGGGGGAACAATGAGCAGTTCTTC. It encodes CASSLRPSGGNNEQFF. The variable domain in full, with the rest retrieved from reference TRBV5-1 and TRBJ2-1, is KAGVTQTPRYLIKTRGQQVTLSCSPISGHRSVSWYQQTPGQGLQFLFEYFSETQRNKGNFPGRFSGRQFSNSRSEMNVSTLELGDSALYLCASSLRPSGGNNEQFFGPGTRLTVL.

The chain couples TRBV28 to TRBJ2-7; 12 bases map to TRBD2. V lost 3 bases, J lost 5 bases, and 8 bases stayed unmatched. Germline V gene lookup returns CDR1 MDHEN and CDR2 SYDVKM. The CDR3 covers 16 residues. This CDR3 reads CASSLGRLAGADEQYF. The CDR3, as DNA: TGTGCCAGCAGTTTGGGTCGACTAGCGGGGGCGGACGAGCAGTACTTC. Full variable domain (remainder filled in from reference TRBV28 and TRBJ2-7): DVKVTQSSRYLVKRTGEKVFLECVQDMDHENMFWYRQDPGLGLRLIYFSYDVKMKEKGDIPEGYSVSREKKERFSLILESASTNQTSMYLCASSLGRLAGADEQYFGPGTRLTVT.

This clone came up once. The chain uses TRBV2 and TRBJ1-2, with D perhaps matching TRBD1 (6 bases). From germline, CDR1 is SNHLY and CDR2 FYNNEI. This CDR3 contains 16 residues. The ends were cut back, 7 bases at V and 1 base at J, with 19 bases in the middle. The CDR3: CASTGKTGLLNYGYTF. As DNA, the CDR3 is TGTGCCAGCACTGGGAAGACAGGCTTACTTAACTATGGCTACACCTTC.

The chain carries TRBV3-1 (or the pseudogene TRBV3-2) and TRBJ1-6; D gene ambiguous. CDR1 is LGHDT and CDR2 is YNNKEL in the germline V gene (reference sequence). Trimming cost V 5 bases and J 10 bases, with 15 bases left between them. This CDR3 contains 14 residues. In nucleotides, the CDR3 is TGTGCCAGCAGCGTCACGTGGTTAGAATCACCCCTCCACTTT. Its translation is CASSVTWLESPLHF.

The gene calls are TRBV2 and TRBJ1-1, with TRBD1 matching over 10 bases. J lost 4 bases, V lost 4 bases, and 6 bases had no gene match. CDR3 length: 15 amino acids. The germline V gene encodes CDR1 SNHLY and CDR2 FYNNEI. The CDR3 is CASSAFGTGATEAFF. For the CDR3, the DNA is TGTGCCAGCAGTGCTTTTGGGACAGGGGCCACTGAAGCTTTCTTT.

This chain joins TRBV28 and TRBJ1-2; D uncertain. V lost 3 bases, J lost 4 bases, and 15 bases lay in between. From germline, CDR1 is MDHEN and CDR2 SYDVKM. This CDR3 spans 15 amino acids. The CDR3 protein is CASSFSRGMGYGYTF. For the CDR3, the DNA is TGTGCCAGCAGTTTCTCCCGGGGAATGGGCTATGGCTACACCTTC.

The DNA for the CDR3 is TGTGCCAGCTCCCTGAGGACCGGGAAAAACTCTGGAAACACCATATATTTT. Its protein product is CASSLRTGKNSGNTIYF. The chain is built from TRBV18 and TRBJ1-3; D unresolved. V lost 6 bases, J lost 0 bases, and 18 bases lay in between. Looked up from germline, CDR1 is KGHSH and CDR2 is LQKENI. The CDR3 is 17 residues long.

This rearrangement joins TRBV7-2 to TRBJ1-2; 7 bases map to TRBD1. CDR1 and CDR2 from the germline V gene are SGHTA and FQGNSA. CDR3 size: 14 residues. Losses at the gene ends were 0 bases for V and 2 bases for J; bases not matched to a gene: 0. CDR3 bases: TGTGCCAGCAGCTTAGCACAGGGGAACTATGGCTACACCTTC. Its protein product is CASSLAQGNYGYTF.

The rearrangement joins TRBV5-1 to TRBJ2-3; 7 positions match TRBD2. This CDR3 has 16 amino acids. The germline gives CDR1 SGHRS, CDR2 YFSETQ. V shed 4 bases and J 2 bases; nucleotides not matched to a gene: 10. CDR3 nucleotides: TGCGCCAGCAGCAGACGGCTAGCGGCGAACACAGATACGCAGTATTTT. This gives the protein CASSRRLAANTDTQYF.

The sample holds a few counts of this clone. Here the CDR3 DNA reads TGTGCCTGGAGTCGTCTCCAGACCGGGGAGCTGTTTTTT. This translates into CAWSRLQTGELFF. The J gene is TRBJ2-2, the V gene TRBV30; D remains ambiguous. The CDR3 spans 13 residues. V was pared by 2 bases and J by 5 bases, with 9 bases between. CDR1 is GTSNPN and CDR2 is SVGIG in the germline V gene (reference sequence).

The chain carries TRBV19 and TRBJ1-5, with a tentative D call TRBD1 (5 bases). With 7 bases removed from V and 5 bases from J, the gap between germline ends came to 12 bases. This CDR3 has 13 residues. The germline CDR1 and CDR2 sequences are LNHDA and SQIVND (reference sequence). CDR3 bases: TGTGCCAGTAACGACAGACCCGATCAGCCCCAGCATTTT. It translates to CASNDRPDQPQHF. The full variable domain, completed using reference TRBV19 and TRBJ1-5, is DGGITQSPKYLFRKEGQNVTLSCEQNLNHDAMYWYRQDPGQGLRLIYYSQIVNDFQKGDIAEGYSVSREKKESFPLTVTSAQKNPTAFYLCASNDRPDQPQHFGDGTRLSIL.

The rearrangement links TRBV7-2 to TRBJ2-1; TRBD1 might be the D (6 bases). This CDR3 region has 13 residues. V was shortened by 1 base and J by 10 bases, with 11 bases between the two germline ends. CDR1 is SGHTA and CDR2 is FQGNSA in the germline V gene. The chain's CDR3 is CASSLGGPREQFF. CDR3 bases: TGTGCCAGCAGCTTAGGGGGGCCCCGCGAGCAGTTCTTC.

The V gene is TRBV7-3, the J gene TRBJ1-5; D perhaps matches TRBD1 (5 bases). Looked up from germline, CDR1 is SGHTA and CDR2 is FQGTGA. Trimming cost V 5 bases and J 3 bases, with 8 bases left between them. The CDR3 is 13 residues long. The CDR3, as DNA: TGTGCCAGCAGCAGACAGCCCAATCAGCCCCAGCATTTT. This sequence encodes CASSRQPNQPQHF.

The chain joins TRBV18 to TRBJ2-7; 10 positions match TRBD1. The CDR3 is 13 residues long. The V gene end was trimmed by 3 bases and the J gene end by 10 bases; junction bases not matched to a gene: 6. CDR1 is KGHSH and CDR2 is LQKENI in the germline V gene. CDR3 residues: CASSPGQGMSQYF. CDR3 DNA: TGTGCCAGCTCACCGGGACAGGGGATGAGCCAGTACTTC.

This clone was seen only a few times. The J gene is TRBJ1-6, the V gene TRBV15; perhaps TRBD1 as D (5 bases). V lost 5 bases and J 6 bases, leaving 14 bases between the germline ends. This CDR3 comprises 15 residues. Looked up from germline, CDR1 is LNHNV and CDR2 is YYDKDF (reference sequence). CDR3 nucleotide sequence: TGTGCCACCAGCGGCTTAGGGGAAGTTAATTCACCCCTCCACTTT. Residues: CATSGLGEVNSPLHF.

The chain has TRBV19 and TRBJ1-2; 7 bases align to TRBD1. With 6 bases clipped from V and 2 bases from J, the junction kept 3 bases outside the gene matches. The germline gives CDR1 LNHDA, CDR2 SQIVND (reference sequence). This CDR3 spans 13 amino acids. CDR3 coding DNA: TGTGCCAGTAGGCTGACAGGGAACTATGGCTACACCTTC. Residues: CASRLTGNYGYTF.

The chain combines TRBV19 with TRBJ2-2; the D gene could be TRBD1 or TRBD2 (6 bases each). The length of the CDR3 is 14 residues. Germline V gives CDR1 LNHDA, CDR2 SQIVND (reference sequence). V shed 8 bases and J shed 4 bases, with 14 bases lying between them. The DNA for the CDR3 is TGTGCCAGTTGGAGGGGGGCAGGCACCGGGGAGCTGTTTTTT. Its translation is CASWRGAGTGELFF.

This chain links TRBV2 with TRBJ1-1; D gene unclear. This CDR3 spans 15 amino acids. Deletions cut 11 bases from V and 0 bases from J, with 19 bases between. In germline, CDR1 is SNHLY, CDR2 FYNNEI. For the CDR3, the DNA is TGTGCCCTCAGTGGGGTTCACAGCCTGAACACTGAAGCTTTCTTT. Residues: CALSGVHSLNTEAFF. The variable domain in full, completed from reference TRBV2 and TRBJ1-1, reads EPEVTQTPSHQVTQMGQEVILRCVPISNHLYFYWYRQILGQKVEFLVSFYNNEISEKSEIFDDQFSVERPDGSNFTLKIRSTKLEDSAMYFCALSGVHSLNTEAFFGQGTRLTVV.

The chain links TRBV7-2 to TRBJ1-5, with D possibly matching TRBD1 (6 bases). The germline V and J ends were trimmed by 2 bases and 5 bases, with 16 bases remaining between them. The CDR3 is 16 residues long. Per the germline V gene, CDR1 is SGHTA and CDR2 is FQGNSA. The CDR3 region has the DNA TGTGCCAGCAGCTTAATAGGACAGCCCGGGGATCAGCCCCAGCATTTT. Amino acid sequence: CASSLIGQPGDQPQHF.

This clone appeared once. The CDR3 region has the DNA TGTGCCAGCAGCCGCGACAGGGTTCGTTCACCCCTCCACTTT. It is translated as CASSRDRVRSPLHF. The rearrangement uses TRBV7-8 and TRBJ1-6; 7 nucleotides line up with TRBD1. Germline V gene lookup returns CDR1 SGHVS and CDR2 FQNEAQ. The CDR3 contains 14 residues. V lost 5 bases to trimming and J lost 9 bases; unmatched junction nucleotides: 7.

The V and J genes are TRBV27 and TRBJ1-2; 7 bases agree with TRBD1. This CDR3 region has 16 residues. Germline V gene sequence: CDR1 MNHEY, CDR2 SMNVEV (reference sequence). The V and J ends lost 2 bases and 4 bases, in that order; junction bases with no gene match: 10. CDR3 sequence reads: CASSLGAYSGGYGYTF. CDR3 DNA: TGTGCCAGCAGTTTAGGGGCCTACTCAGGGGGCTATGGCTACACCTTC.

The chain employs TRBV7-8 and TRBJ1-1; weak D call: TRBD1 (6 bases). The CDR3 has 15 residues. Germline CDR1 SGHVS, CDR2 FQNEAQ. Trimming pared 6 bases from V and 0 bases from J, leaving 14 bases between. The DNA of the CDR3 is TGTGCCAGCAGTGTCCAGGGGAGGATGAACACTGAAGCTTTCTTT. This codes for CASSVQGRMNTEAFF. The variable domain in full, with the rest retrieved from reference TRBV7-8 and TRBJ1-1, is GAGVSQSPRYKVAKRGQDVALRCDPISGHVSLFWYQQALGQGPEFLTYFQNEAQLDKSGLPSDRFFAERPEGSVSTLKIQRTQQEDSAVYLCASSVQGRMNTEAFFGQGTRLTVV.

The V gene is TRBV6-5, the J gene TRBJ2-2; 10 nucleotides align to TRBD1. V was pared by 4 bases and J by 4 bases, with 6 bases of the junction left unmatched. CDR3 length: 16 residues. Germline CDR1 reads MNHEY; CDR2 reads SVGAGI. CDR3 coding DNA: TGTGCCAGCAGTTCCCCAGGGACAGGGGTCACCGGGGAGCTGTTTTTT. Translated, it gives CASSSPGTGVTGELFF.

The rearrangement links TRBV5-1 to TRBJ1-2; D perhaps matches TRBD1 (5 bases). Trimming pared 4 bases from V and 8 bases from J, leaving 18 bases between. The germline V gene encodes CDR1 SGHRS and CDR2 YFSETQ. The CDR3 extends over 14 amino acids. CDR3 loop: CASSIQGGPFGYTF. CDR3 coding DNA: TGCGCCAGCAGCATCCAGGGAGGTCCGTTCGGCTACACCTTC.

This clone was counted a single time. The chain combines TRBV6-5 with TRBJ2-1; tentatively, D is TRBD2 (5 bases). Looked up from germline, CDR1 is MNHEY and CDR2 is SVGAGI. The CDR3 spans 15 residues. V shed 6 bases and J shed 1 base, with 13 bases lying between them. DNA for the CDR3: TGTGCCAGCAGATTGGGGTCGGGGTCCTACAATGAGCAGTTCTTC. It encodes CASRLGSGSYNEQFF.

V is TRBV7-2 and J is TRBJ1-1, with D possibly being TRBD1 (5 bases). V dropped 6 bases and J dropped 2 bases, with 10 bases sitting between them. In germline, CDR1 is SGHTA, CDR2 FQGNSA. The CDR3 runs 13 residues. CDR3 DNA sequence: TGTGCCAGCAGTTCCGACAGAAACACTGAAGCTTTCTTT. As protein: CASSSDRNTEAFF.